The source of this T cell receptor (beta chain) is a study of cytomegalovirus exposure and HLA in healthy donors. Study as a whole: The early release's HLA-typed donors yielded some 85 million unique TCRs.

Amplification used 60 Vbeta primers and 13 Jbeta primers. Generated by immunoSEQ multiplex PCR, the TCRdb table keeps only in-frame clones and is missing some. The sample has about 89,000 clones, about 80% seen once. Whole-study results and caveats: A later analysis showed HLA-associated TCR beta chains outstripping equally common others in clonal expansion.

The CDR3 covers 16 residues. The germline V gene encodes CDR1 KGHSH and CDR2 LQKENI. This clone appeared a single time. Its target is unknown. Compared with germline, one end of the junction differs, possibly owing to a read error. This specimen includes other DNA sequences encoding the same CDR3. The chain carries TRBV18 and TRBJ2-1, with D tentatively TRBD1 (6 bases). The sequencing sample was made of PBMCs. The source of this sequence is a male donor in good health and CMV-seronegative. The CDR3 region has the DNA TGTGCCAGCTCGCCACCGTTCAGGGGCGCATCCGATGAGCAGTTCTTC. Translation gives CASSPPFRGASDEQFF.